The 5 T cell receptor beta chains reported below all come from one sample, sequenced in a study of T cells in Graves' hyperthyroidism and ophthalmopathy. TCR beta CDR3 region amplification was performed from RNA transcripts. A first-round RT-PCR of the TCR CDR3 used the HTBI primer set. MiXCR, applied by TCRdb to the multiplex PCR reads, yields one record per CDR3 protein. This repertoire shows about 640,000 distinct CDR3 sequences, around 20% found once; its top ten account for about 34%. Sequencing used blood. Source of these receptors: a man aged 30-40 years with Graves' ophthalmopathy.

This clonotype was observed at least ten times. The rearrangement joins TRBV28 to TRBJ1-2, with a tentative D call TRBD1 (6 bases). The germline V and J ends were trimmed by 8 bases and 4 bases, with 14 bases remaining between them. The CDR3 consists of 13 residues. CDR1 and CDR2 (germline): MDHEN, SYDVKM. DNA for the CDR3: TGTGCCAGCCTTGCGTCAGGGGTCTATGGCTACACCTTC. It yields the protein CASLASGVYGYTF.

This clonotype was detected only a few times. The chain employs TRBV20-1 and TRBJ2-1, with D maybe TRBD2 (6 bases). The ends were cut back, 7 bases at V and 0 bases at J, with 16 bases in the middle. The CDR3 has 15 amino acids. Germline lookup yields CDR1 DFQATT and CDR2 SNEGSKA (reference sequence). In DNA, the CDR3 is TGCAGTGGCGGACTACCATTCAGCTCCTACAATGAGCAGTTCTTC. Protein sequence: CSGGLPFSSYNEQFF.

This clonotype came up many times. The chain employs TRBV18 and TRBJ2-1; TRBD2 matches 11 bases. Looked up from germline, CDR1 is KGHSH and CDR2 is LQKENI. With V trimmed by 4 bases and J by 6 bases, 5 bases remained unmatched. The CDR3 consists of 15 residues. The CDR3 DNA reads as TGTGCCAGCTCACAACTAGCGGGAGAAGTCAATGAGCAGTTCTTC. Protein: CASSQLAGEVNEQFF.

This clonotype was seen many times. The chain has TRBV11-2 and TRBJ2-7; 9 nucleotides match TRBD1. CDR1 and CDR2 from the germline V gene are SGHAT and FQNNGV. The CDR3 sequence is 14 residues long. J was trimmed by 6 bases and V by 1 base; bases with no gene match: 4. DNA for the CDR3: TGTGCCAGCAGCTTAGGGGGACAGGGTGGCGAGCAGTACTTC. It yields the protein CASSLGGQGGEQYF.

The genes are TRBV20-1 and TRBJ2-3; unclear D gene. The CDR3 spans 14 residues. Between the trimmed V and J ends, which lost 4 bases and 0 bases, there was a span of 11 bases. Per the germline V gene, CDR1 is DFQATT and CDR2 is SNEGSKA (reference sequence). DNA of the CDR3: TGCAGTGCTAATGGGCCGGAAAGCACAGATACGCAGTATTTT. Translated, it gives CSANGPESTDTQYF.